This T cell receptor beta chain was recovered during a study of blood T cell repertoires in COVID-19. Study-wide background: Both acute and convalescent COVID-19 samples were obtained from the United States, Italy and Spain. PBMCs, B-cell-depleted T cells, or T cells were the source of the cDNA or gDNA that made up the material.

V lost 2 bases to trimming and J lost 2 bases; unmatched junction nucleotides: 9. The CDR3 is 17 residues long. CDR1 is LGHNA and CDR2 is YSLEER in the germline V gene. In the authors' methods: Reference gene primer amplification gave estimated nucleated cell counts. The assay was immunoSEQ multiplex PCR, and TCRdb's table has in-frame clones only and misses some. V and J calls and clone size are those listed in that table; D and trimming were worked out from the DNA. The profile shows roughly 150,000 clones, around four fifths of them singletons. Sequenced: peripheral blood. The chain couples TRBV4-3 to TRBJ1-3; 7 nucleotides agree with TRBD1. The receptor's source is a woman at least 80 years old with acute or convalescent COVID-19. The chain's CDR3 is CASSQLGTAYPGNTIYF. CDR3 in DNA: TGCGCCAGCAGCCAATTAGGGACAGCCTACCCTGGAAACACCATATATTTT.